The T cell receptor (beta chain) described here comes from a study of CD8 T cells in seronegative destructive rheumatoid arthritis (dated by TCRdb to the early 2020s). Context from the whole study: At the time of sampling, biological drugs were being given to seven out of the eight CND-RA patients. Researchers compared peripheral CD8+ TCRbeta repertoires from patients with CCP-negative destructive rheumatoid arthritis (CND-RA) against repertoires from newly diagnosed seropositive RA, seronegative RA and healthy controls. Rather than undergoing new sequencing, the seropositive RA, seronegative RA and healthy control comparison cohorts were drawn from an earlier published TCRbeta dataset. Study-wide findings and limitations: A distinct set of enriched public clonotypes appeared to be present in CND-RA patients, and the authors interpreted this finding as support for a separate disease subset. Across the approximately 120,000 clonotypes tested, no public clonotype enrichment survived Benjamini-Hochberg correction. The small size of the CND-RA cohort was acknowledged as a limitation of the study. Once age was adjusted for, the CD8+ TCRbeta repertoires of CND-RA patients appeared less diverse and more clonal than the repertoires of other RA subtypes. CND-RA repertoires showed more CMV-reactive and fewer influenza A-reactive CD8+ TCRbeta sequences than controls and other RA subtypes. In the absence of diagnostic samples, TCR repertoire differences may be partly attributable to poor disease control over the years rather than being present at onset.

Genomic DNA from CD8+ cells was used for TCRbeta sequencing, which was performed according to the manufacturer's instructions. A genomics technology centre in Finland ran the TCRbeta sequencing, which was done with the immunoSEQ assay. The paper's processing steps were these. Clonotype tables from the immunoSEQ preprocessing pipeline were converted to VDJtools format, and non-productive clonotypes were removed. Any sample with fewer than 10,000 reads was excluded, the remaining samples were subsampled to 10,000 reads, and most of the eight CND-RA samples made it through. Using the VDJtools CalcDiversityStats function on data subsampled to 10,000 reads, the Shannon-Wiener, Simpson and clonality indices were calculated. To infer antigen specificity, non-singleton TCRbeta clonotypes were hard-matched against VDJdb, with no mismatches permitted. CDR3 sequences differing by one amino acid (Hamming distance 1) were grouped into clusters with potentially shared antigen targets. After each group was resampled to six samples, one-sided Fisher's exact tests checked public clonotypes for group enrichment, with the whole procedure repeated ten times. TCRdb mirrors the immuneACCESS table, restricted to in-frame sequences. Some clones are absent from its copies; in checked studies, under half trace to an unresolved V gene, and the reason for the others is unknown. The V and J calls and clone size come from that table; D and trimming were worked out from the DNA. The sample data list more than 10,000 clones, and over 80% of these were observed just once. The ten top clones hold 27% of the sample.

CND-RA patients tested negative on the clinical CCP2 antibody test, and even with active therapy their joint destruction kept progressing. Every CND-RA patient showed typical joint destruction in the wrists and ankles and had failed conventional anti-rheumatic therapy. CND-RA patients were sampled not at diagnosis but after long disease histories, which in several cases spanned decades. About 47 millilitres of EDTA-anticoagulated peripheral blood were collected from each patient. Density gradient separation with Ficoll-Paque PLUS was used to isolate peripheral blood mononuclear cells. Using AutoMACS magnetic bead positive selection, CD8+ cells were isolated from either fresh or cryopreserved PBMCs, and flow cytometry was used to check purity. Genomic DNA was extracted with Nucleospin Tissue or Tissue XS kits and quantified on a Qubit 2.0 fluorometer. In the case of this clone: Its antigen is unknown. No base quality information exists; no much larger clone differs at one position.

The CDR3 starts with the cysteine, ends with the phenylalanine, and has 18 residues. Just CDR3 DNA is preserved here, 54 bases in frame from base 1. CDR1 and CDR2, looked up from the germline V gene (reference sequence), are SEHNR and FQNEAQ. V and J are trimmed by 4 bases and 2 bases, and the gene matches miss 12 bases of the junction. This chain is built from TRBV7-9 and TRBJ1-4; 8 junctional bases match TRBD1. The TCR sequence derives from a woman aged 30 to 49 with seronegative destructive rheumatoid arthritis. Material: CD8+ T cells from blood. The DNA sequence is as follows: TGTGCCAGCAGCTACCTGCTTGGACAGGGATTCACTAATGAAAAACTGTTTTTT. Translated, this is CASSYLLGQGFTNEKLFF.